One sample yielded the 6 T cell receptor beta chains listed below, sequenced in a study of T cell responses to AZD1222 COVID-19 vaccine. TCRdb's table, derived via immunoSEQ multiplex PCR, lists solely in-frame clones and lacks some. Of around 100,000 clones listed, 90% to 95% are singletons. Sequenced material: peripheral blood, taken on day 0 of AZD1222 vaccination. The receptor source for this set is an adult in good health.

The chain couples TRBV28 to TRBJ2-1; possible D gene TRBD1, 6 bases. The germline V gene encodes CDR1 MDHEN and CDR2 SYDVKM. V was clipped by 5 bases and J by 8 bases, with 13 bases between them. This CDR3 spans 13 amino acids. CDR3 bases: TGTGCCAGCAGTCTACAGGGTCGGGATGAGCAGTTCTTC. This translates into CASSLQGRDEQFF.

This clone was observed once. The chain combines TRBV7-2 with TRBJ1-3; maybe TRBD1 (5 bases). Germline loops: CDR1 SGHTA, CDR2 FQGNSA. V lost 2 bases to trimming and J lost 0 bases, with 11 bases between them. The length of the CDR3 is 16 residues. CDR3 residues: CASSLSSTVSGNTIYF. The DNA of the CDR3 is TGTGCCAGCAGCTTATCCTCGACAGTCTCTGGAAACACCATATATTTT.

This chain uses TRBV24-1 with TRBJ2-5; no clear D gene. The CDR3 totals 14 residues. Germline CDR1 and CDR2: KGHDR and SFDVKD. V dropped 3 bases and J dropped 2 bases, with 9 bases sitting between them. CDR3 coding DNA: TGTGCCACCAGTGATCCGGGCATTCAAGAGACCCAGTACTTC. Translation gives CATSDPGIQETQYF.

With regard to this clone: Germline and junction disagree at one end, which may indicate a read error. This chain links TRBV5-4 with TRBJ1-2, with TRBD1 identical over 10 bases. This CDR3 region has 14 residues. Germline CDR1 reads SGHNT; CDR2 reads YYREEE (reference sequence). CDR3 coding DNA: TGTGCCAGCAGCCAGCCCGGGACAGGGGATGGCTACATCTTC. Amino acids: CASSQPGTGDGYIF.

The J gene is TRBJ2-1, the V gene TRBV14, with a possible D match to TRBD2 (5 bases). CDR3 size: 12 residues. Germline V lookup: CDR1 SGHDN, CDR2 FVKESK. V lost 3 bases and J lost 10, with 10 bases in between. Written as DNA, the CDR3 is TGTGCCAGCAGCCAGTTAGCGAGAGAGCAGTTCTTC. Translated, it gives CASSQLAREQFF.

The CDR3: CASSPRGDNQPQHF. The CDR3 coding sequence is TGTGCCAGCAGCCCTCGGGGGGATAATCAGCCCCAGCATTTT. The genes are TRBV7-9 and TRBJ1-5; tentatively, D is TRBD1 (5 bases). The V gene lost 5 bases and the J gene lost 4 bases, with 12 bases spanning the gap. The CDR3 is made up of 14 amino acids. Germline lookup yields CDR1 SEHNR and CDR2 FQNEAQ (reference sequence).